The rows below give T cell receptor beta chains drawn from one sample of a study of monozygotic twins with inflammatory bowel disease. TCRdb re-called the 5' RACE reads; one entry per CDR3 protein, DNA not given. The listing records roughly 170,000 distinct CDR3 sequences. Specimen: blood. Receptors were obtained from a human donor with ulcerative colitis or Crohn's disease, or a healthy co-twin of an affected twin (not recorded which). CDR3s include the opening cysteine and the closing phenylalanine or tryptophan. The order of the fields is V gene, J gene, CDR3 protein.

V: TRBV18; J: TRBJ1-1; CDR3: CASSPSLNTEAFF
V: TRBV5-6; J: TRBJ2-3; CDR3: CASSPGAGLRTDTQYF
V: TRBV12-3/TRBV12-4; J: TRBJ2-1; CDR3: CASSSKRGVKFF
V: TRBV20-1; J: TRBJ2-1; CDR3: CSARDQGWVDEQFF
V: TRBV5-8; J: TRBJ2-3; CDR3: CASSLTPGTQYF
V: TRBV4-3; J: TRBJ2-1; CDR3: CASRSSVGIQFF
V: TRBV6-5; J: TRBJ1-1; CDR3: CASSYPAGVGVMNTEAFF
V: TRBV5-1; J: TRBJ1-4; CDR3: CASSSGQAVLHEKLFF
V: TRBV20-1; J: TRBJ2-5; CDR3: CSASPSIETQYF
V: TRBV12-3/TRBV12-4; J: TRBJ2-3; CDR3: CASSRPGLAGYTDTQYF
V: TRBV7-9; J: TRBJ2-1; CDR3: CASNLLRDYSYNEQFF
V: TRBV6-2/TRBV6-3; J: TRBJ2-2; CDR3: CASSYGVAGELFF
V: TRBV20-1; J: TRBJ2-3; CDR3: CSAPRASTDTQYF
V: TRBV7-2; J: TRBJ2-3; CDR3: CAISFSRGRTDTQYF
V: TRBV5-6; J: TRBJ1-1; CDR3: CASSLGAEGRFAEAFF
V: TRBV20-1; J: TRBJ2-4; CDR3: CSATGPVAKNIQYF
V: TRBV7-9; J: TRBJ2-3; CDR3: CAGSNRGDTQYF
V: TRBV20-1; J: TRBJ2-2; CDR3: CSAPEKPNTGELFF
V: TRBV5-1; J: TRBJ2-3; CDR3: CASSLQLAGGLDTQYF
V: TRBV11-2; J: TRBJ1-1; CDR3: CASSLGAIGTEAFF
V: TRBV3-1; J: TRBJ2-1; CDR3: CASSKKPHNSYNEQFF
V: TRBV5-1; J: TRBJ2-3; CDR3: CASDSGTSADTQYF
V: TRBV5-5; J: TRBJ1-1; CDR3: CASSLELMSEAFF
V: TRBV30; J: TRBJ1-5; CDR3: CAWSTMNGNNQPQHF
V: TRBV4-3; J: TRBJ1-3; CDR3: CASSQDIIAGNTIYF
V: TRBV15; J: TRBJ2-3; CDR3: CATSRDHQGSDTQYF
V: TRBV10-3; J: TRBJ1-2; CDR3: CAISPTENYGYTF
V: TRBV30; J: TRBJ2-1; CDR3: CAWTGLAGDLSYNEQFF
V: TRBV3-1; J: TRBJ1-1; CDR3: CASSHPRGGTEAFF
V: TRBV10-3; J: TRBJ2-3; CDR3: CAISENPLAGRPDTQYF
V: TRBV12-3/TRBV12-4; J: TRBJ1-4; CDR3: CASSTRGAATNERLFF
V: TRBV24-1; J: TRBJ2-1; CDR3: CATSAGIGNEQFF
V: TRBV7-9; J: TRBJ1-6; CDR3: CASSLEAPNSPLHF
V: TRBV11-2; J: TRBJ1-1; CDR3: CASSVQGVMNTEAFF
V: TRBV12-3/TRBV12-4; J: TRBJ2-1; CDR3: CASSFPGQTNYNEQFF
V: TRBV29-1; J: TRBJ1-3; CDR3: CSVAGRGDGNTIYF
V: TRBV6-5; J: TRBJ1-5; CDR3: CASSSVRDRDLYSNQPQHF
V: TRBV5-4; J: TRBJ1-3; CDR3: CASSLVGPHSGNTIYF
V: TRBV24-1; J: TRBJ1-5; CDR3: CATSAGTGTYHTPQHF
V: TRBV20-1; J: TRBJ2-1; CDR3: CSAFGQGYTEQFF
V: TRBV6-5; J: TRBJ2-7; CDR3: CASIDDSYEQYF
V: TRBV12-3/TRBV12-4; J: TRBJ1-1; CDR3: CASSKTGREAFF